Shown below are 5 T cell receptor beta chains from a single sample sequenced in a study of T cells in Graves' hyperthyroidism and ophthalmopathy. TCR beta CDR3 regions were amplified from RNA. First-round RT-PCR targeting the TCR CDR3 was performed with the HTBI primer set. TCRdb passed the multiplex PCR reads through MiXCR, listing each CDR3 protein once. The sample records 400,000 to 500,000 distinct CDR3 sequences, under 15% being singletons. The sample was blood. These receptors all come from a man aged 18 to 29 with Graves' ophthalmopathy.

This clonotype has just a few counts. The V call is TRBV4-1, the J call TRBJ2-1; D perhaps matches TRBD1 (6 bases). The CDR3 extends over 12 amino acids. Trimming removed 5 bases from V and 10 bases from J, with 12 bases in between. Germline V gene sequence: CDR1 MGHRA, CDR2 YSYEKL. The CDR3 reads CASSKSGVEQFF. DNA for the CDR3: TGCGCCAGCAGCAAATCAGGGGTAGAGCAGTTCTTC.

V is TRBV27 and J is TRBJ2-1; tentative D call: TRBD2 (6 bases). The germline V gene has CDR1 MNHEY and CDR2 SMNVEV (reference sequence). Trimming removed 1 base from V and 0 bases from J, with 10 bases in between. The CDR3 has 16 amino acids. This chain's CDR3 is CASSLWFGSSYNEQFF. The CDR3 DNA reads TGTGCCAGCAGTTTATGGTTCGGGAGCTCCTACAATGAGCAGTTCTTC.

This clonotype was observed many times. The chain employs TRBV20-1 and TRBJ2-7; possible D gene TRBD2, 6 bases. In germline, CDR1 is DFQATT, CDR2 SNEGSKA (reference sequence). The CDR3 extends over 14 amino acids. Between the trimmed V and J ends, which lost 3 bases and 1 base, there was a span of 13 bases. CDR3 nucleotide sequence: TGCAGTGCTAGTAAGCCGGGAGTGTCCTACGAGCAGTACTTC. Its translation is CSASKPGVSYEQYF.

This clonotype appeared many times. The gene calls are TRBV7-9 and TRBJ2-7, with a possible D match to TRBD2 (6 bases). This CDR3 contains 13 residues. V was pared by 0 bases and J by 4 bases, with 7 bases between. In germline, CDR1 is SEHNR, CDR2 FQNEAQ (reference sequence). CDR3 region: CASSLAGLYEQYF. The CDR3 DNA reads TGTGCCAGCAGCTTAGCAGGACTATACGAGCAGTACTTC.

CDR3 in DNA: TGCGCCAGCAGCTTAATGACAGAGCCTAATTCACCCCTCCACTTT. Translation gives CASSLMTEPNSPLHF. This chain connects TRBV5-1 to TRBJ1-6; D may be TRBD1 (5 bases). The CDR3 loop spans 15 amino acids. The V end was cut by 2 bases, the J end by 6 bases, with 12 bases between. CDR1 and CDR2 (germline): SGHRS, YFSETQ.